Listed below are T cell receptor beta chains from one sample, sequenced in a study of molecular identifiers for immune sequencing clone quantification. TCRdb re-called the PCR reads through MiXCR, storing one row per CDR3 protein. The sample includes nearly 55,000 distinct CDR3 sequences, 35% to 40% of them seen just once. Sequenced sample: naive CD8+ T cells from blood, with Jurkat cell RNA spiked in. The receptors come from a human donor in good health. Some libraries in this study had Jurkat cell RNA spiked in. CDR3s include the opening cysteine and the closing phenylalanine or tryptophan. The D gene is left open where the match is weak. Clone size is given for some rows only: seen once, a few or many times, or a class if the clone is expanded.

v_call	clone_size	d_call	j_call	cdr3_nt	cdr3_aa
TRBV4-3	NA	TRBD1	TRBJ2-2	TGCGCCAGCAGCCAAGGGACAGGGGTATCCGGGGAGCTGTTTTTT	CASSQGTGVSGELFF
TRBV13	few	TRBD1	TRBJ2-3	TGTGCCAGCAGCGCCGGGACAGGGGATCGGAATACGCAGTATTTT	CASSAGTGDRNTQYF
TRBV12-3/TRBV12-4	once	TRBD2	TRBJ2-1	TGTGCCAGCTCGGGAGGAGTTTGGCGGTTCTTC	CASSGGVWRFF
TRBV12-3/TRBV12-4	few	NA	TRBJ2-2	TGTGCCAGCAGCGGAGTTACCGGGGAGCTGTTTTTT	CASSGVTGELFF
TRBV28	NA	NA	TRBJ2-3	TGTGCCAGCACCCGAGGGGACTTTAGCACAGATACGCAGTATTTT	CASTRGDFSTDTQYF
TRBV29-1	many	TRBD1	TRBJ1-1	TGCAGCGTCCAAGCCTCAGGGGGGGACACTGAAGCTTTCTTT	CSVQASGGDTEAFF
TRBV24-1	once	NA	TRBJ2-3	TGTGCCACCGGTGATTATCGATTTCCCGAGGATACGCAGTATTTT	CATGDYRFPEDTQYF
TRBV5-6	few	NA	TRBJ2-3	TGTGCCAGCAGCTTGTCAGGATTCATAGATACGCAGTATTTT	CASSLSGFIDTQYF
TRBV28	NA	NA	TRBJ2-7	TGTGCCAGCGGTGAGGGGGGTGGCCTCTACGAGCAGTACTTC	CASGEGGGLYEQYF
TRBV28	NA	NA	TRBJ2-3	TGTGCCAGCAGTTTAGGACCCTCCTCCGGGGCGTTGGATACGCAGTATTTT	CASSLGPSSGALDTQYF
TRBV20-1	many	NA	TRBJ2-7	TGCAGTGCTAGAGGGGATAGCTCCTACGAGCAGTACTTC	CSARGDSSYEQYF
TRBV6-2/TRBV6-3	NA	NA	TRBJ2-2	TGTGCCAGCAGTTTCAGTCAAGCCCTTGGCGGGGAGCTGTTTTTT	CASSFSQALGGELFF
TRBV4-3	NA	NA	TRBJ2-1	TGCGCCAGCAGCCAAGGTCCTAGGGAGCGGAGCTCCTACAATGAGCAGTTCTTC	CASSQGPRERSSYNEQFF
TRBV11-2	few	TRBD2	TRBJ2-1	TGTGCCAGCAGCTCCGGACTAGCGGCCTACAATGAGCAGTTCTTC	CASSSGLAAYNEQFF
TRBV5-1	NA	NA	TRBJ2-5	TGCGCCAGCAGCTTGGCCGCCCGGGGAGAAAAAGAGACCCAGTACTTC	CASSLAARGEKETQYF
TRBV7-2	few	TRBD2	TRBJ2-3	TGTGCCAGCAGCTTATTTGTGACTAGCGTGTACACAGATACGCAGTATTTT	CASSLFVTSVYTDTQYF
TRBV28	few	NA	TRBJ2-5	TGTGCCAGCAGTTTTGTTGGCTTGGAGACCCAGTACTTC	CASSFVGLETQYF
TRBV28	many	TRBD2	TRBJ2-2	TGTGCCAGCAGTTTTTCTAGCGGGAGCTGGGCCGGGGAGCTGTTTTTT	CASSFSSGSWAGELFF
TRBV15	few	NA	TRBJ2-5	TGTGCCACCAGCAGAGACCCAAAGGGGATCGAAGAGACCCAGTACTTC	CATSRDPKGIEETQYF
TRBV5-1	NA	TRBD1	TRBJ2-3	TGCGCCAGAAAATCACCGGGACAGACCACAGATACGCAGTATTTT	CARKSPGQTTDTQYF
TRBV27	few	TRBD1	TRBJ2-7	TGTGCCAGCAGGCCGGGACAGGGGTCTTCCGAGCAGTACTTC	CASRPGQGSSEQYF
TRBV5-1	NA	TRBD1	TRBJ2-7	TGCGCCAGCACCTGGACCTCCGGACAGGGTTACTCATACGAGCAGTACTTC	CASTWTSGQGYSYEQYF
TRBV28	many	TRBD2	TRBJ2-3	TGTGCCAGCAGTGGGACTAGCGGGCCAGATACGCAGTATTTT	CASSGTSGPDTQYF
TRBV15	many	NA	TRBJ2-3	TGTGCCACCAGCTATCTATCTGATACGCAGTATTTT	CATSYLSDTQYF
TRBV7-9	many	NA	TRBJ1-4	TGTGCCAGCAGCTTAGGTCCAGGCGGAGAAAAACTGTTTTTT	CASSLGPGGEKLFF
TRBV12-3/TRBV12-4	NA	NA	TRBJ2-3	TGTGCCAACAGTTTCTCGAGCACAGATACGCAGTATTTT	CANSFSSTDTQYF
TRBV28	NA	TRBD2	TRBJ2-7	TGTGCCAGCAGCTCGCTAGCGGGAGGGGCCTACGAGCAGTACTTC	CASSSLAGGAYEQYF
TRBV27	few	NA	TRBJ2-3	TGTGCCAGCAGTTTATCCCAATACACAGATACGCAGTATTTT	CASSLSQYTDTQYF
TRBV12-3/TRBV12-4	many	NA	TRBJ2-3	TGTGCCAGCAGGGAAGGGGCAGGGATAGATACGCAGTATTTT	CASREGAGIDTQYF
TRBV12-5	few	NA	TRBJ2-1	TGTGCTAGTGGTTTCTGGGGACTCTCCTACAATGAGCAGTTCTTC	CASGFWGLSYNEQFF
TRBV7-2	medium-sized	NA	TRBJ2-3	TGTGCCAGCAGCTCAGACTCCCCAGATACGCAGTATTTT	CASSSDSPDTQYF
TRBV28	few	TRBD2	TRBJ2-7	TGTGCCAGCAGTTTTCTGGGGGGGTTGGAGGAGCAGTACTTC	CASSFLGGLEEQYF
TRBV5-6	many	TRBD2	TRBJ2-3	TGTGCCAGCAGCTTTACCCTAGCGGAGTACACAGATACGCAGTATTTT	CASSFTLAEYTDTQYF
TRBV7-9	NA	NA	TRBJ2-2	TGTGCCAGCAGCTTAGCCGGGACACGGGTCCCCGGGGAGCTGTTTTTT	CASSLAGTRVPGELFF
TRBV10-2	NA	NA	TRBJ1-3	TGCGCCAGCAGTGAGAGCAGTAACTCTGGAAACACCATATATTTT	CASSESSNSGNTIYF
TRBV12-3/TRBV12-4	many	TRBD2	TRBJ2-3	TGTGCCAGCAGTTTATTCGAGGGACTAGCGGCGGGAGCAGATACGCAGTATTTT	CASSLFEGLAAGADTQYF
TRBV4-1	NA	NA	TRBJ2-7	TGCGCCAGCAGCCAATTAACTGGACAGATCCACTACGAGCAGTACTTC	CASSQLTGQIHYEQYF
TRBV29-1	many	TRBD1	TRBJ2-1	TGCAGCGTTGGGGGATCGATAACAGGGGAGAGCCCCTACAATGAGCAGTTCTTC	CSVGGSITGESPYNEQFF
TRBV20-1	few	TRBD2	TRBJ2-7	TGCAGTGCGTTCGGACTAGCGGGAGTTCGACGGTTCTACGAGCAGTACTTC	CSAFGLAGVRRFYEQYF
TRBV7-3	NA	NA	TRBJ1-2	TGTGCCAGCAGCGTATTACAACCAACTTACGCCTTC	CASSVLQPTYAF
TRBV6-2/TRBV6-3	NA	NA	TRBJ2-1	TGTGCCAGCACCGAGGACGGTGTTGAGCAGTTCTTC	CASTEDGVEQFF
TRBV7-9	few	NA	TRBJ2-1	TGTGCCAGCAGCTTAGTCGCCCCGGAGGCCATCAATGAGCAGTTCTTC	CASSLVAPEAINEQFF
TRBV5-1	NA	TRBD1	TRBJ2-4	TGCGCCAGCAGCTTTTTAGGGGGCAGGGCCAAAAACATTCAGTACTTC	CASSFLGGRAKNIQYF
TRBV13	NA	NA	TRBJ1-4	TGTTCCAGCAGCCATCGGGACCGCGAACGGGAAAAACTGTTTTTT	CSSSHRDREREKLFF
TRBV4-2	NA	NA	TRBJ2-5	TGTGCCAGCAGCCCCCAAGCAGTAGCTAGTGAGCCCCAGTACTTC	CASSPQAVASEPQYF